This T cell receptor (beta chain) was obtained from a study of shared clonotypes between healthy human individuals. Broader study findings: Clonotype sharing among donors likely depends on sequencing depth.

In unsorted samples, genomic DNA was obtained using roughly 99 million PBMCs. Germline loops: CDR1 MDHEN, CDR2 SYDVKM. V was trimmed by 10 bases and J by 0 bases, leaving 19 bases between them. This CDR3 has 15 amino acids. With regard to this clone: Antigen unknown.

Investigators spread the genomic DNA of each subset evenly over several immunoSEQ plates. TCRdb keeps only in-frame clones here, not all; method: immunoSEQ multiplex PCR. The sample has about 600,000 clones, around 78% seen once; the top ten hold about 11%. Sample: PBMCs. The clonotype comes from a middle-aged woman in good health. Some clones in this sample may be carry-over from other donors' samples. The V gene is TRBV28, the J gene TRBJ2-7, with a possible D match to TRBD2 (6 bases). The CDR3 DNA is TGTGCCACCCTGGAGGGGCCAAAAAGCTCCTACGAGCAGTACTTC. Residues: CATLEGPKSSYEQYF.